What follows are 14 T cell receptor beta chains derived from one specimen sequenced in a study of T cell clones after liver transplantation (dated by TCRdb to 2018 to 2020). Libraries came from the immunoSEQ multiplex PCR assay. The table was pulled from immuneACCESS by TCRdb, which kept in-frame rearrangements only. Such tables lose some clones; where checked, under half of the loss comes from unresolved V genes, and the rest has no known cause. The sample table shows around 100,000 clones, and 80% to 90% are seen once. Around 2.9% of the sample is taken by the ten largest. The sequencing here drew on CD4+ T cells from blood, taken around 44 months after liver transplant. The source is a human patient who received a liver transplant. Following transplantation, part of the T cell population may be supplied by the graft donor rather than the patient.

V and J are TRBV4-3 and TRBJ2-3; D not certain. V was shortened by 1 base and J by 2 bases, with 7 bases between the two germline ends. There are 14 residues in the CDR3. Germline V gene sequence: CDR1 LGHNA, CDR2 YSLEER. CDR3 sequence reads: CASSQGQNTDTQYF. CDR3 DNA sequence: TGCGCCAGCAGCCAAGGGCAGAACACAGATACGCAGTATTTT.

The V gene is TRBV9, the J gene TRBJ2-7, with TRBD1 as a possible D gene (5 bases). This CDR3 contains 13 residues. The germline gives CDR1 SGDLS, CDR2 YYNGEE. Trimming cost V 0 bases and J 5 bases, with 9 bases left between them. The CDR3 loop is CASSVDGRDEQYF. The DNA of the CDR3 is TGTGCCAGCAGCGTAGATGGCAGGGACGAGCAGTACTTC.

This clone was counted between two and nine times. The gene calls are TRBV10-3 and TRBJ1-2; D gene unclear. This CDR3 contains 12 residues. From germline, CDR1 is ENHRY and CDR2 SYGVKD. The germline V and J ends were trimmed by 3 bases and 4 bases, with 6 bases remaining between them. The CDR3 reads CAISEPVYGYTF. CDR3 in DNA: TGTGCCATCAGTGAACCTGTCTATGGCTACACCTTC.

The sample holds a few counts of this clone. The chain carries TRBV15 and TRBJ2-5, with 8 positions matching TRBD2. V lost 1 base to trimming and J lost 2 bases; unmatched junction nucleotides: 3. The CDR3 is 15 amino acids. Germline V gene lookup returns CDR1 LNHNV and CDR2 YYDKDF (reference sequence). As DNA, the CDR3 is TGTGCCACCAGCAGAGGGACGGGGGGGCAAGAGACCCAGTACTTC. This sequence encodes CATSRGTGGQETQYF.

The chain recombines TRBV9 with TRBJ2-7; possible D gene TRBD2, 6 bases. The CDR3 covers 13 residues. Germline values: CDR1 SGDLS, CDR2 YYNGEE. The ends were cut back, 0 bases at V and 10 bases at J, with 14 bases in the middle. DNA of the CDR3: TGTGCCAGCAGCGTAGTAGTGGGAGGCCCTCAGTACTTC. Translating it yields CASSVVVGGPQYF.

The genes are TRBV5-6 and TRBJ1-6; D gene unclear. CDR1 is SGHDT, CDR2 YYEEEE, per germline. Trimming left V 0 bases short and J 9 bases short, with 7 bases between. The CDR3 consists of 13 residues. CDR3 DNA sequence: TGTGCCAGCAGCTTGGCAGATCGTTCACCCCTCCACTTT. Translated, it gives CASSLADRSPLHF.

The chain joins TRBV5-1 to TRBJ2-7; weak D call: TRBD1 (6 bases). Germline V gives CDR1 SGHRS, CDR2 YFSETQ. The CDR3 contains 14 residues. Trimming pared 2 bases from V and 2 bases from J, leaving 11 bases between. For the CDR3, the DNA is TGCGCCAGCAGCTTTACTAGACAGGCCTACGAGCAGTACTTC. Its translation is CASSFTRQAYEQYF.

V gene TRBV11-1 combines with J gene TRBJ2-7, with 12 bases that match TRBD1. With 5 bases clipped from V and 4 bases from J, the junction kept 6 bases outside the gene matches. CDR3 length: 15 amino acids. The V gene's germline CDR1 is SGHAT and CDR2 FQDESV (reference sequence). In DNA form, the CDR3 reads TGTGCCAGCAGCCACCGGGACAGGGGGCAATACGAGCAGTACTTC. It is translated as CASSHRDRGQYEQYF.

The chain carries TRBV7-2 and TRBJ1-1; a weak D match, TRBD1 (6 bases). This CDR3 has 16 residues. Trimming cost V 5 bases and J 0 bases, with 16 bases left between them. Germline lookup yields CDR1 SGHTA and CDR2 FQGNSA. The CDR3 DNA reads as TGTGCCAGCAGCCCTTCGGGGGCACGGATGAACACTGAAGCTTTCTTT. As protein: CASSPSGARMNTEAFF.

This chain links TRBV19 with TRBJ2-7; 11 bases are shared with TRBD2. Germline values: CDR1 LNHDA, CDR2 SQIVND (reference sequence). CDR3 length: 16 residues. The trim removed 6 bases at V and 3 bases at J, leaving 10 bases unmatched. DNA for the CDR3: TGTGCCAGTAGCATGGGGCCTAGCGGGAGGAGCTACGAGCAGTACTTC. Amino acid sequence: CASSMGPSGRSYEQYF.

CDR3 coding DNA: TGTGCCAGCAGCGCCCTGACAGGGACTAACACTGAAGCTTTCTTT. The encoded protein is CASSALTGTNTEAFF. This chain uses TRBV9 with TRBJ1-1; 7 bases map to TRBD1. This CDR3 spans 15 amino acids. The germline V gene encodes CDR1 SGDLS and CDR2 YYNGEE. The junction had 7 bases not matched to a gene; V was cut back by 3 bases and J by 2 bases.

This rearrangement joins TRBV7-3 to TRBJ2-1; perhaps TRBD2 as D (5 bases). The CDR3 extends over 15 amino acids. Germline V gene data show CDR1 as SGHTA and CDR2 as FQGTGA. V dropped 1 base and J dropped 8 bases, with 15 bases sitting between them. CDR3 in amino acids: CASSLNPSSVYEQFF. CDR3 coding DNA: TGTGCCAGCAGCTTAAATCCTAGCAGTGTCTATGAGCAGTTCTTC.

CDR3 in amino acids: CASSLGAGDNEQFF. The CDR3, as DNA: TGTGCCAGCAGCTTAGGGGCAGGGGACAATGAGCAGTTCTTC. This chain connects TRBV11-3 to TRBJ2-1; weak D call: TRBD1 (6 bases). The germline CDR1 and CDR2 sequences are SGHNT and YENEEA. The CDR3 consists of 14 residues. The ends were cut back, 1 base at V and 5 bases at J, with 9 bases in the middle. The variable domain in full, completed from reference TRBV11-3 and TRBJ2-1, reads EAGVVQSPRYKIIEKKQPVAFWCNPISGHNTLYWYLQNLGQGPELLIRYENEEAVDDSQLPKDRFSAERLKGVDSTLKIQPAELGDSAVYLCASSLGAGDNEQFFGPGTRLTVL.

The CDR3 sequence: CASTREGGRTDTQYF. The DNA for the CDR3 is TGTGCCAGCACGCGGGAGGGAGGGCGCACAGATACGCAGTATTTT. The V call is TRBV7-2, the J call TRBJ2-3; 9 positions agree with TRBD2. The CDR3 spans 15 residues. Germline CDR1 SGHTA, CDR2 FQGNSA. The J segment lost 1 base and the V segment lost 7 bases, leaving 6 bases of the junction unmatched. Complete variable domain (other parts from reference TRBV7-2 and TRBJ2-3): GAGVSQSPSNKVTEKGKDVELRCDPISGHTALYWYRQSLGQGLEFLIYFQGNSAPDKSGLPSDRFSAERTGGSVSTLTIQRTQQEDSAVYLCASTREGGRTDTQYFGPGTRLTVL.